This TCR beta chain was retrieved from a study of cytomegalovirus exposure and HLA in healthy donors (dated by TCRdb to the late 2010s). At the level of the whole study: In an earlier analysis of about 560 of the donors, 250 to 350 Gb of sequence data and 90 million to 120 million unique TCR beta sequences from 150 million to 200 million T cells were reported. An early release covering more than 500 HLA-typed donors comprised approximately 300 gigabases of sequencing data and tens of millions of unique TCR sequences. Among the roughly 400 genotyped donors, around 81% belonged to the genetic ancestry cluster associated with self-reported Caucasian donors. The aim of the study was to test whether cataloging public T cell receptors could identify signatures of past pathogen exposure. Using immunosequencing, the study profiled T cell repertoires from about 610 subjects and related those repertoires to cytomegalovirus serostatus. In addition to the first cohort of several hundred subjects, a separate validation cohort of under 150 different subjects was used. To predict cytomegalovirus infection status, the study combined high-throughput TCR immunosequencing, statistical association of individual TCRs with disease status, and machine learning. In a later analysis, previously published TCR beta repertoires from about 670 donors were re-analyzed and high-resolution HLA genotyping was added so that TCR occurrence patterns could be studied. In the later analysis, no new phenotypic data were used to find candidate immune exposures; instead, reliance was placed on TCR beta sequences and their occurrence across donors. An earlier analysis of several hundred of the donors applied high-throughput TCR beta sequencing to assess whether each TCR beta V gene segment acted as functional or pseudogenic. Donor age, sex, ethnicity and CMV serostatus were compiled together with the repertoire data. Genome-wide SNP genotypes for about 65% of the 666 donors were used in a later genetic analysis, which treated that subset as a discovery cohort. All discovery cohort repertoires had been generated on a single sequencing platform. Class I and class II HLA loci were covered by the typing at four-digit resolution. The number of donors typed differed by locus, with roughly 620-640 for A, B, C, DRB1 and DQB1, around 560 for DQA1, 600 to 610 for DPA1, and under 490 for DPB1. A handful of DR-DQ haplotypes were treated as single units for association and clustering because of strong linkage in the cohort. Across 300 to 500 genotyped donors of the cohort, an average of 235,054 unique TCR beta nucleotide sequences per donor were sequenced, and approximately 17% of those sequences were non-productive.

Trimming at the junction amounts to 4 bases on V and 5 bases on J, and the germline ends lie 24 bases apart. The CDR3 contains 17 residues, cysteine and phenylalanine counted. Only the CDR3 DNA is retained, 51 bases long and in frame from the first base. Via the germline V gene, CDR1 is SGDLS and CDR2 YYNGEE. The library was generated by the immunoSEQ multiplex PCR assay. For the multiplex PCR, a mixture combining 60 forward primers for TCR Vbeta segments and 13 reverse primers for TCR Jbeta segments was used. The CDR3 region of rearranged TCR beta genes was amplified from genomic DNA by a multiplex PCR assay. On the Illumina HiSeq System, the amplified TCR beta libraries were sequenced as 87-base-pair reads. The study's processing was this. In a later analysis, tens of millions of unique TCR beta chains were counted across the roughly 610 repertoires, and around 10 million of these chains were shared by at least two donors. Raw reads were error-corrected and collapsed into unique sequences by a nearest-neighbor algorithm in which closely related sequences were merged to remove PCR and sequencing errors. V, D and J gene segments were assigned by aligning CDR3 sequences to IMGT reference sequences. For a sequence to be retained, a match of at least six nucleotides was required to both a V gene segment and a J gene segment. A rearrangement counted as productive if the CDR3 had no stop codons and remained in frame with V and J, and every other rearrangement counted as non-productive. CDR3 was defined by IMGT convention, running from the second conserved V-encoded cysteine to the conserved J-encoded phenylalanine. The earlier analysis of approximately 500 of the donors excluded sequences that lacked an unambiguous match to a single V gene segment. An earlier analysis of several hundred of the donors called V segments functional above 56.7% productive rearrangements and segregating when the between-donor standard deviation exceeded 5%. To diagnose cytomegalovirus status from the catalog of TCR beta chain sequences, a statistical classification framework was built. A later analysis assigned V and J genes by comparing TCR nucleotide sequences with IMGT/GENE-DB human TR gene sequences. The TCRdist pipeline was used in a later analysis to assign CDR3 sequences and most-parsimonious VDJ recombination scenarios. In a later analysis, each TCR beta chain was defined by its CDR3 amino acid sequence together with its V-gene family, and reads without a unique V-gene family were excluded. As a way to deal with suspected cross-contamination and a sequencing artifact, a later analysis dropped approximately 590 nucleotide sequences that were highly shared and had low generation probability. In a later analysis, a clonal expansion index was calculated for each public chain from normalized within-repertoire ranks of inferred template counts. A later analysis computed generation probabilities with a VDJ recombination model fitted to out-of-frame rearrangements, and checked the results against IGoR. Hypergeometric tests were used in a later analysis to score TCR-TCR, TCR-HLA and TCR-CMV co-occurrence, with a repertoire-size bias correction applied to the TCR pairs. In a later analysis, false discovery rates were estimated by permuting HLA or CMV assignments 20 times. In a later analysis, co-occurring TCRs were grouped with DBSCAN, and TCRdist sequence similarity was added when clustering was performed within HLA-allele-positive subsets. Repertoires with fewer than 30,000 or more than 120,000 public chains were left out of co-occurrence clustering, as were about 5 repertoires with anomalous nucleotide sharing. This is the immuneACCESS table as TCRdb keeps it, with only in-frame sequences that have V and J called. A part of the clones is gone; compared with another copy, unresolved V genes explain less than half, and the rest is unexplained. From that table come the V and J calls and clone size; the DNA was used to work out D and trimming. In this sample the table shows 150,000 to 200,000 clones, roughly 83% of which occur a single time. Clones ranked in the top ten supply around 1.5% of the sample.

In total, fewer than 750 healthy bone marrow donors made up the cohort. All cohort members were sampled while nominally healthy, although unrecorded immune exposures were likely present. The donor tested CMV seronegative and was one of the 352 seronegative cohort members. Each donor provided a peripheral blood sample, and peripheral blood mononuclear cells were used for TCR beta sequencing. Genomic DNA was extracted from the blood cell samples with the Qiagen DNeasy Blood Extraction Kit. Note on this clone: It has no known antigen specificity. It has no much larger one-base neighbor in the sample; base qualities were not kept.

Results the study describes overall, beyond this receptor: In the study, 150 to 200 TCR beta chains were listed as associated with cytomegalovirus. A cluster of highly shared sequence variants was judged likely to represent a technical artifact of the sequencing pipeline. Presence/absence analyses assumed roughly uniform sequencing depth across donors, an assumption that may not hold. Because the 87-base-pair reads could not distinguish some IMGT-functional V segments, including TRBV6-2 and TRBV6-3, those segments were excluded. For the cohort, immune exposure information was limited to CMV serostatus. In a later genetic analysis, a missense DCLRE1C variant was associated with V-gene and J-gene trimming of TCR beta chains, and the association was replicated in an independent cohort. Compared with equally common non-associated chains, HLA-associated TCR beta chains in a later analysis were more clonally expanded and had lower generation probabilities. A further reported finding was that TCR beta sequences accurately predicted the HLA-A and HLA-B alleles for most subjects in the first cohort. In an earlier analysis of roughly 500 of the donors, most TCR beta V segments appeared in productive rearrangements about 90% or about 30% of the time, broadly matching IMGT annotations. In a later analysis, TCR association rates were found to vary across HLA loci, with the most associated TCRs seen for DRB1 alleles and the fewest for HLA-C alleles. Because some donors lacked HLA typing at each locus, the association tests relied only on the typed subset. The classifier was reported to diagnose cytomegalovirus status with high specificity and sensitivity in both the original and validation cohorts. The authors suggested that the approach could potentially be extended to other disease states and immunological phenotypes. Correlated functional status among segregating V segments might reflect linkage disequilibrium, but an unknown experimental factor could not be ruled out. In a later genetic analysis, fewer N-insertions in productive TCRs were reported among donors in an Asian-associated ancestry cluster than the roughly 700-donor mean. When HLA alleles, especially DR and DQ, strongly co-occurred, TCR associations were difficult to assign to individual alleles. Because counts were too low, seventeen rarely observed V segments, including chromosome 9 orphons, were left out of the earlier analysis of some 640 of the donors. Most CMV-associated TCR beta chains appeared to be HLA-restricted in a later analysis, and the HLA associations seemed to be driven largely by CMV exposure. In a later analysis, several top co-occurrence clusters were reported to appear linked to parvovirus B19, influenza, CMV and Epstein-Barr virus. A few of the identified cytomegalovirus-associated TCR beta chains were confirmed in vitro to be specific for cytomegalovirus antigens. Specific HLA alleles were associated with 15,000 to 20,000 TCR beta sequences at a false discovery rate of 0.05 in a later analysis. This cohort had only TCR beta chains sequenced, and the lack of alpha or paired-chain data limited which features could be detected. Most TCR sequences were seen in very few donors, while some public TCRs were found in many individuals.

The rearrangement joined TRBV9 to TRBJ2-5; the D segment could be TRBD2, given 6 matching bases. Material for sequencing was PBMCs. The clonotype was recovered from a woman aged 50 to 60 in good health and CMV-seronegative. The DNA sequence is TGTGCCAGCAGCCTTACGAGTAGCGGCCTGTTTGGGGAGACCCAGTACTTC. It specifies CASSLTSSGLFGETQYF.